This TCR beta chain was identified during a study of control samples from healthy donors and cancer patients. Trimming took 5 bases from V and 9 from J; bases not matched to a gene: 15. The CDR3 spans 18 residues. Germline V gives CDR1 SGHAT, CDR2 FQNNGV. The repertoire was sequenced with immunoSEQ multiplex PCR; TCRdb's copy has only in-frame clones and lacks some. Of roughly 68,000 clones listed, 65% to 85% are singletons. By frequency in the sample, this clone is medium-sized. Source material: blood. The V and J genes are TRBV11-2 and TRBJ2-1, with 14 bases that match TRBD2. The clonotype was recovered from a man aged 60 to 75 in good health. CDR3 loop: CASSPGRPGGLAGGEQFF. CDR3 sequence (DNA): TGTGCCAGCAGCCCAGGTCGGCCGGGTGGACTAGCGGGAGGTGAGCAGTTCTTC.